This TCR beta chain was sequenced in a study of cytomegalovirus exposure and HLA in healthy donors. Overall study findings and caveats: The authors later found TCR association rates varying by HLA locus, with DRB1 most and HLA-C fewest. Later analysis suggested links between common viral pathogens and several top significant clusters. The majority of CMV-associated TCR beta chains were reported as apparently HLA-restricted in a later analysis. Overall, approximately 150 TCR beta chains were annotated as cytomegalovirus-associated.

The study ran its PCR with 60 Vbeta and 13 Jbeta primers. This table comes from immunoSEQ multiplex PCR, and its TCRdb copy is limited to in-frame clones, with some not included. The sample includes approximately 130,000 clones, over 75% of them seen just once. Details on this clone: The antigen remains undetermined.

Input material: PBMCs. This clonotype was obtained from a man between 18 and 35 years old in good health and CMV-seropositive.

The CDR3 region has the DNA TGTGCCAGCAGCCAGCTTACTAGCGGCAAAAACATTCAGTACTTC. It yields the protein CASSQLTSGKNIQYF. The chain carries TRBV4-2 and TRBJ2-4; 8 bases fit TRBD2. The CDR3 contains 15 residues. With V trimmed by 3 bases and J by 3 bases, 4 bases remained unmatched. CDR1 is LGHNA and CDR2 is YNFKEQ in the germline V gene.